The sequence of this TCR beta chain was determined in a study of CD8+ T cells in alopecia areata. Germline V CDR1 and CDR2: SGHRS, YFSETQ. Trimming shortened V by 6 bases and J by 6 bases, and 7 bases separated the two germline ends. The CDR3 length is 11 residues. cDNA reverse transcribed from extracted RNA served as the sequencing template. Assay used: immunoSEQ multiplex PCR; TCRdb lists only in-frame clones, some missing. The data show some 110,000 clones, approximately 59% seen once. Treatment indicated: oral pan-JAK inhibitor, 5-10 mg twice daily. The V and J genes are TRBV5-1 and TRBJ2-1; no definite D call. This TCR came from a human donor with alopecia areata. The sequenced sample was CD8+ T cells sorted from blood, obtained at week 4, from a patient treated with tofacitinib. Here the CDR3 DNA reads TGCGCCAGCACCCTCGGCAATGAGCAGTTCTTC. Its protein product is CASTLGNEQFF.